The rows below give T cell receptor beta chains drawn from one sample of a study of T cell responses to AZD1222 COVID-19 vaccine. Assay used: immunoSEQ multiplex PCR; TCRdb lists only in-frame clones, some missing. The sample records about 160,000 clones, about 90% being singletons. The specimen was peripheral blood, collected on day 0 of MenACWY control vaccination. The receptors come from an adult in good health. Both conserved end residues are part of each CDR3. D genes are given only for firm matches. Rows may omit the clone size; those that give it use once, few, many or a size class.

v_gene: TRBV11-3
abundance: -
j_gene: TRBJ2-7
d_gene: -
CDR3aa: CASSYLGALGLAPSYEQYF
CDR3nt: TGTGCCAGCAGCTACCTCGGGGCGTTGGGGCTCGCGCCTTCCTACGAGCAGTACTTC

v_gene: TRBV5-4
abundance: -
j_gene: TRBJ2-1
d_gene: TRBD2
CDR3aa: CASSRSGTRLDGEQFF
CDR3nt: TGTGCCAGCAGCCGATCCGGGACTAGACTTGATGGTGAGCAGTTCTTC

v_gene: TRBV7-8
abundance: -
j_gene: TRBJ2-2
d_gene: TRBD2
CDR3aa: CASRPSGSVTGELFF
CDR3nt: TGTGCCAGCAGGCCTAGCGGGAGCGTCACCGGGGAGCTGTTTTTT

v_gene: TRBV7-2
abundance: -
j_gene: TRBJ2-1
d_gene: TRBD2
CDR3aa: CASSVGVAGGGAEQFF
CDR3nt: TGTGCCAGCAGCGTAGGGGTAGCGGGAGGTGGGGCTGAGCAGTTCTTC

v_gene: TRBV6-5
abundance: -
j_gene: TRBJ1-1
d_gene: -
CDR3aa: CASSYSLTRAEAFF
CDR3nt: TGTGCCAGCAGTTACTCGCTCACGAGGGCTGAAGCTTTCTTT

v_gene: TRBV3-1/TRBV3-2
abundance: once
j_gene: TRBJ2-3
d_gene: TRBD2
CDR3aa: CASILAGSDTQYF
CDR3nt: TGTGCCAGCATACTAGCGGGGTCAGATACGCAGTATTTT

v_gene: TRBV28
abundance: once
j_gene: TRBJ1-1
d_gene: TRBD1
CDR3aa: CASLGQAPGDVSEAFF
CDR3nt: TGTGCCAGTTTGGGACAGGCCCCGGGAGACGTTTCTGAAGCTTTCTTT

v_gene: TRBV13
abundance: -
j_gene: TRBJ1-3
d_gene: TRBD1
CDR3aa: CASSLGTGYGNTIYF
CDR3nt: TGTGCCAGCAGCCTGGGGACAGGGTACGGAAACACCATATATTTT

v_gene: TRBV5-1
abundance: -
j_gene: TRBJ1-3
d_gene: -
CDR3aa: CASSPQSSGNTIYF
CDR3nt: TGCGCCAGCAGCCCCCAGTCGTCTGGAAACACCATATATTTT

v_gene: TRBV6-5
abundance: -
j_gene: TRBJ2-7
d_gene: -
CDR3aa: CASRKVQAYEQYF
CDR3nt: TGTGCCAGCAGGAAGGTCCAGGCCTACGAGCAGTACTTC

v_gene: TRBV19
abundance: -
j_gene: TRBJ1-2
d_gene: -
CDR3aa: CASSAAGTINGYTF
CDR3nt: TGTGCCAGTAGTGCCGCCGGGACAATTAATGGCTACACCTTC

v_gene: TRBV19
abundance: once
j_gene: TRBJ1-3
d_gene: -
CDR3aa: CASSPGSSGNTIYF
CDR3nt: TGTGCCAGTAGTCCAGGGAGCTCTGGAAACACCATATATTTT

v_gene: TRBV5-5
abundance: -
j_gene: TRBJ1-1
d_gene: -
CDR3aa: CASGPGNTEAFF
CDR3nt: TGTGCCAGCGGGCCAGGGAACACTGAAGCTTTCTTT

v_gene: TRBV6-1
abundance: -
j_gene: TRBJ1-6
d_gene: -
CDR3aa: CASSDLIAVRSPLHF
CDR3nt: TGTGCCAGCAGTGATCTAATTGCAGTACGTTCACCCCTCCACTTT

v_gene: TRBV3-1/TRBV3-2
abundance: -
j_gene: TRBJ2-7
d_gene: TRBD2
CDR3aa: CASSQPGLAGSSYEQYF
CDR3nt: TGTGCCAGCAGCCAACCGGGACTAGCGGGGAGCTCCTACGAGCAGTACTTC

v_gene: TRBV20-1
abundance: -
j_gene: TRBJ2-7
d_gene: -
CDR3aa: CSASWQGRSYEQYF
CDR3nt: TGCAGTGCTAGTTGGCAGGGCAGGTCCTACGAGCAGTACTTC

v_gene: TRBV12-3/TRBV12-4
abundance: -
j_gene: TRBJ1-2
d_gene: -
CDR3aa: CASSFGGYGYTF
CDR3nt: TGTGCCAGCAGTTTCGGGGGTTATGGCTACACCTTC

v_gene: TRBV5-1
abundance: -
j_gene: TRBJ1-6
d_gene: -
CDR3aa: CASSLAGAHNSPLHF
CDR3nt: TGCGCCAGCAGCTTGGCAGGAGCCCATAATTCACCCCTCCACTTT

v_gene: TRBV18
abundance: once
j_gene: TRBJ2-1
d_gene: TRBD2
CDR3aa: CASSPPLAGGGNEQFF
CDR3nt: TGTGCCAGCTCACCACCTCTCGCGGGAGGGGGTAATGAGCAGTTCTTC

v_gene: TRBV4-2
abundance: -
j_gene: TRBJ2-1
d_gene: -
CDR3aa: CASSQAAGASYNEQFF
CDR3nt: TGTGCCAGCAGCCAAGCGGCAGGGGCCTCCTACAATGAGCAGTTCTTC

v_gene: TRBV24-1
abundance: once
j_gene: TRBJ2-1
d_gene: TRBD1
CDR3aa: CATSDWDRGYNEQFF
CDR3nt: TGTGCCACCAGTGATTGGGACAGGGGGTACAATGAGCAGTTCTTC

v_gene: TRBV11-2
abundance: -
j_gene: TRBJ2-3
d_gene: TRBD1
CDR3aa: CASSPDRVGTDTQYF
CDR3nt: TGTGCCAGCAGCCCGGACAGGGTAGGCACAGATACGCAGTATTTT

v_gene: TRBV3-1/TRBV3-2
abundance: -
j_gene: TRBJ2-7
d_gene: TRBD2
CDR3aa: CASSPSGSGVTYEQYF
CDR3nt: TGTGCCAGCAGCCCTTCCGGGAGCGGGGTAACCTACGAGCAGTACTTC

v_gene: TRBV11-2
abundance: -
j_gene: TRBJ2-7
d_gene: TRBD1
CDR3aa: CASSLGGTGAYEQYF
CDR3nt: TGTGCCAGCAGCCTAGGGGGGACAGGGGCCTACGAGCAGTACTTC

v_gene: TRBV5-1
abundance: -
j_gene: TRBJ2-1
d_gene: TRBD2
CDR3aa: CASSSKVLAGALDNEQFF
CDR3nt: TGCGCCAGCAGCTCGAAAGTCCTAGCGGGAGCGCTTGACAATGAGCAGTTCTTC

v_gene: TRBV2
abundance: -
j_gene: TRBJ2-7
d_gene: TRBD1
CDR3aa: CASSVQGFYEQYF
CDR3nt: TGTGCCAGCAGTGTACAGGGGTTTTACGAGCAGTACTTC

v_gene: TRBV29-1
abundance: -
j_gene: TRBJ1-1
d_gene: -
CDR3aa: CSVDRAGGTEAFF
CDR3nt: TGCAGCGTTGATCGTGCAGGCGGCACTGAAGCTTTCTTT

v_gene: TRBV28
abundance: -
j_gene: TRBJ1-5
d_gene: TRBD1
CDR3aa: CASSSDQGASNQPQHF
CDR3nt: TGTGCCAGCAGTTCTGATCAGGGGGCGAGCAATCAGCCCCAGCATTTT

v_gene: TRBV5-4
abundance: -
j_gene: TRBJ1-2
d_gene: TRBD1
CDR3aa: CASSWTGNGYTF
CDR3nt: TGTGCCAGCAGCTGGACAGGGAATGGCTACACCTTC

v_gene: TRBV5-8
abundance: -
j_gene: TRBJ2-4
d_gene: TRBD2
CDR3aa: CASSSGTSGISSIQYF
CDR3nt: TGTGCCAGCAGCTCGGGGACTAGCGGGATTTCCTCCATTCAGTACTTC

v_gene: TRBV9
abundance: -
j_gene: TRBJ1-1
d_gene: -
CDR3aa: CASSVVGADTEAFF
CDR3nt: TGTGCCAGCAGCGTAGTAGGGGCTGACACTGAAGCTTTCTTT

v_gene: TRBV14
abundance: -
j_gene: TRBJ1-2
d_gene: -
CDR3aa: CASSLQRVGGYTF
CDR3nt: TGTGCCAGCAGCCTCCAGAGGGTCGGTGGCTACACCTTC

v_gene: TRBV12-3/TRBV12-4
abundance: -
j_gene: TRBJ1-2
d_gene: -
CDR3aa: CASSLNLNYGYTF
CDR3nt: TGTGCCAGCAGTTTAAACCTTAACTATGGCTACACCTTC

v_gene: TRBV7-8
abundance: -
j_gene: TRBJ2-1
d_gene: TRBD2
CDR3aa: CASSLVVTSEYNEQFF
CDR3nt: TGTGCCAGCAGCTTAGTAGTGACTAGCGAATACAATGAGCAGTTCTTC

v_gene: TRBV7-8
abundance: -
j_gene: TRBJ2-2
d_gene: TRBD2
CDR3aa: CASSLGASGIGGELFF
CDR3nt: TGTGCCAGCAGCTTAGGGGCTAGCGGGATCGGCGGGGAGCTGTTTTTT

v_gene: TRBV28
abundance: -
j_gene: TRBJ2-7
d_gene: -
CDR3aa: CASNPPTGRNLYEQYF
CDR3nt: TGTGCCAGCAATCCACCTACGGGCAGGAATCTTTACGAGCAGTACTTC

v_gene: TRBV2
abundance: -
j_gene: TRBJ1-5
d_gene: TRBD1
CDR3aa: CASRIGQGASQPQHF
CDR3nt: TGTGCCAGCAGGATAGGACAGGGGGCAAGTCAGCCCCAGCATTTT

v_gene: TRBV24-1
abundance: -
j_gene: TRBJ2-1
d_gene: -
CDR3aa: CATSDPRRPYNEQFF
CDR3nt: TGTGCCACCAGTGACCCGAGGAGGCCTTACAATGAGCAGTTCTTC

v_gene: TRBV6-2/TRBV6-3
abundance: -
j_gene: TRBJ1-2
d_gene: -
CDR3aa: CASSTLGGVGGYTF
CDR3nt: TGTGCCAGCAGTACCCTGGGCGGGGTCGGTGGCTACACCTTC

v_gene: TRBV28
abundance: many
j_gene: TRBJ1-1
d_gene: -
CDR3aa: CASSLRQTSNTEAFF
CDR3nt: TGTGCCAGCAGTTTAAGGCAAACATCGAACACTGAAGCTTTCTTT